This T cell receptor beta chain comes out of a study of blood T cells in healthy people across ages. The V end lost 0 bases, the J end lost 2 bases, and 14 bases lay between the germline ends. The V gene's germline CDR1 is SEHNR and CDR2 FQNEAQ (reference sequence). The CDR3 extends over 16 amino acids. Each sample had at least 6.5 million PBMCs isolated. The use of a sample-barcoded 5' primer and a J-beta primer mix characterized a second PCR of about 7 to 12 cycles. The template-switch adaptor, which had 12 random nucleotides, put a tag on each cDNA molecule. MiXCR, applied by TCRdb to the 5' RACE reads, yields one record per CDR3 protein. Of about 1,800,000 distinct CDR3 sequences detected, over 25% appear once; the ten largest clones hold 7.7%.

Sequenced input: blood. The clonotype was recovered from a woman in her thirties in good health. The V and J genes are TRBV7-9 and TRBJ2-7, with D perhaps being TRBD1 or TRBD2 (6 bases each). The CDR3 region is CASSLAEGGRTYEQYF. As DNA, the CDR3 is TGTGCCAGCAGCTTAGCTGAGGGGGGCAGGACCTACGAGCAGTACTTC.